A single TCR beta chain is shown here with its context. This record comes from a study of Ad26.COV2.S vaccination and SARS-CoV-2 variants. Study at large: COV1001, an Ad26.COV2.S trial, supplied this vaccine-arm donor.

The assay was immunoSEQ multiplex PCR, and TCRdb's table has in-frame clones only and misses some. Of some 420,000 clones in the sample, roughly 90% were seen once. Trimming stripped 3 bases from V and 5 bases from J, with 13 bases between. Germline V gene data show CDR1 as LGHDT and CDR2 as YNNKEL (reference sequence). The CDR3 spans 14 residues. The treatment was: roughly 19 received Ad26.COV2.S at low or high dose, single or two shots; roughly five received placebo; per-sample allocation not given. Samples came from day 63 after the first vaccine or placebo injection. SARS-CoV-2 spike from the Wuhan strain was encoded by the vaccine, an Ad26 vector.

The source material was peripheral blood, sampled in a trial of Ad26.COV2.S vaccine versus placebo. This sequence originates from a person between 18 and 65 years old who received the Ad26.COV2.S COVID-19 vaccine or a placebo. This chain uses TRBV3-1 (or the pseudogene TRBV3-2) with TRBJ2-5, with TRBD2 as a possible D gene (5 bases). CDR3 DNA sequence: TGTGCCAGCAGCCATGGTCCATCGGGGGAGACCCAGTACTTC. This encodes CASSHGPSGETQYF.